This TCR beta chain was profiled in a study of blood T cell repertoires in COVID-19. The overall study: The United States, Italy and Spain supplied acute and convalescent COVID-19 samples. Sources were T cells, B-cell-depleted T cells, or PBMCs; the material itself was cDNA or gDNA.

Profiled with immunoSEQ multiplex PCR; TCRdb holds only in-frame clones, not every one. The table lists some 50,000 clones, about 82% of them singletons. There are 12 residues in the CDR3. From germline, CDR1 is SQVTM and CDR2 ANQGSEA. V gave up 6 bases and J gave up 4 bases, with 12 bases separating them. The receptor was derived from a woman aged 60-75 years with acute or convalescent COVID-19. The sequenced material came from peripheral blood. The chain combines TRBV29-1 with TRBJ1-2, with D perhaps TRBD1 (5 bases). CDR3 sequence (DNA): TGCAGCGTCGGGGGACGGACCTATGGCTACACCTTC. As protein: CSVGGRTYGYTF. Drawing the rest from reference TRBV29-1 and TRBJ1-2, the complete variable domain is SAVISQKPSRDICQRGTSLTIQCQVDSQVTMMFWYRQQPGQSLTLIATANQGSEATYESGFVIDKFPISRPNLTFSTLTVSNMSPEDSSIYLCSVGGRTYGYTFGSGTRLTVV.